Below are 23 T cell receptor beta chains sequenced from a single sample in a study of tumor and adjacent non-tumor tissue in lung cancer. A modified ARM-PCR protocol with three rounds of nested PCR amplified TCRbeta. TCRdb called the multiplex PCR reads again in MiXCR, with one record for every CDR3 protein. This sample carries 90,000 to 110,000 distinct CDR3 sequences, roughly two thirds of them seen once, and the ten largest clones take around 20%. The template was RNA from unsorted bulk tissue. More than 3 cm separated this lung sample from the edge of the tumor. The specimen was distant non-tumor lung tissue. Receptors originate from a man aged 55 to 70 with non-small cell lung cancer.

There are many counts of this clonotype. At one of its ends the junction is not consistent with the germline gene, which may arise from a read error. V is TRBV11-3 and J is TRBJ2-2, with D tentatively TRBD2 (5 bases). The CDR3 loop spans 15 amino acids. CDR1 and CDR2 from the germline V gene are SGHNT and YENEEA. As DNA, the CDR3 is TGTGCCAGCAGCTTACAACACCTGAACACCGGGGAGCCGTTTTTT. The encoded protein is CASSLQHLNTGEPFF.

The chain has TRBV12-3 or TRBV12-4 and TRBJ1-5; D gene uncertain. V was clipped by 4 bases and J by 9 bases, with 10 bases between them. The CDR3 has 12 amino acids. CDR3 coding DNA: TGTGCCAGCAGTTCAGTGGATCCGCCCCAGCATTTT. It yields the protein CASSSVDPPQHF.

To note about this clonotype: Here the CDR3 omits its conserved ending phenylalanine or tryptophan, so a read error is the likely source. This chain links TRBV28 with TRBJ2-3, with D uncertain. V lost 10 bases, J lost 0 bases, and 8 bases lay in between. The CDR3 length is 12 residues. The germline gives CDR1 MDHEN, CDR2 SYDVKM. The CDR3 DNA reads as TGTGCCACCCGCCCAAGCACAGATACGCAGTATTAT. Its protein product is CATRPSTDTQYY.

Concerning this clonotype itself: Relative to the germline gene, one junction end is altered; a read error may explain this. The chain is built from TRBV24-1 and TRBJ1-6, with 7 nucleotides matching TRBD1. The germline gives CDR1 KGHDR, CDR2 SFDVKD. CDR3 length equals 15 residues. CDR3 sequence (DNA): TGTACCACCAGTGATCGGGACAGCCAGAATTCACCCCTCCACTTT. Translation gives CTTSDRDSQNSPLHF.

This clonotype came up a few times. Being one base from a much bigger clone, this may be a read error. V and J are TRBV5-4 and TRBJ2-2; D is perhaps TRBD1 or TRBD2 (5 bases each). CDR1 is SGHNT, CDR2 YYREEE, per germline (reference sequence). The CDR3 runs 15 residues. The chain's CDR3 is CANSSPGTSTGELFF. The CDR3 nucleotides are TGTGCCAACAGCTCCCCCGGGACCTCCACCGGGGAGCTGTTTTTT.

To note about this clonotype: A junction boundary mismatches the germline segment, possibly from a read error. V and J are TRBV10-3 and TRBJ2-1, with D possibly matching TRBD2 (5 bases). The germline gives CDR1 ENHRY, CDR2 SYGVKD. This CDR3 is built from 14 residues. The CDR3 region is CAICGEGRWDEQFF. The CDR3 coding sequence is TGTGCCATCTGTGGCGAGGGCCGGTGGGATGAGCAGTTTTTC.

This clonotype showed up many times. This chain connects TRBV6-5 to TRBJ2-2; D ambiguous. CDR3 length equals 16 residues. Trimming removed 0 bases at V and 2 bases at J, with 10 bases between. The germline gives CDR1 MNHEY, CDR2 SVGAGI. CDR3 region: CASSYSRTANTGELFF. Here the CDR3 DNA reads TGTGCCAGCAGTTACTCTAGGACGGCCAACACCGGGGAGCTGTTTTTT.

About this clonotype: An end of the junction differs from the germline gene, which may be a read error. V and J are TRBV6-5 and TRBJ1-5; D is uncertain. CDR3 length equals 15 residues. Germline CDR1 is MNHEY and CDR2 is SVGAGI. Written as DNA, the CDR3 is TGTGCCAGCAGCCCGGTACAGCGCAGCAATCAGCCCCAGCACTTT. This sequence encodes CASSPVQRSNQPQHF.

Remarks on this clonotype: Germline and junction disagree at one end, which may indicate a read error. This chain connects TRBV5-1 to TRBJ2-5, with D perhaps TRBD1 (6 bases). This CDR3 spans 17 amino acids. The V gene's germline CDR1 is SGHRS and CDR2 YFSETQ. DNA for the CDR3: TGCGCCAGCAGCTCAGGGACATTCACCCTCTACCAGGAGACCCAGTACTTC. Its translation: CASSSGTFTLYQETQYF.

Points on this clonotype: A much larger clone sits a single nucleotide away, making a read error possible. The chain has TRBV12-3 or TRBV12-4 and TRBJ2-7; D unclear. The CDR3 spans 15 residues. The CDR3 protein is CASSFAVISSYEEYF. The CDR3 region has the DNA TGTGCCAGCAGTTTCGCCGTTATCAGCTCCTACGAGGAGTACTTC.

This clonotype was seen just once. In this CDR3 the conserved last residue, phenylalanine or tryptophan, is missing, so a read error is likely. This sequence joins TRBV11-3 and TRBJ2-2; D is unresolved. The V gene lost 3 bases and the J gene lost 3 bases, with 8 bases spanning the gap. The CDR3 has 14 residues. Germline loops: CDR1 SGHNT, CDR2 YENEEA. CDR3 nucleotides: TGTGCCAGCAGCTTGGACCGTTACACCGGGGAGCTGTTTCTT. Protein sequence: CASSLDRYTGELFL.

A few counts support this clonotype. This chain joins TRBV29-1 and TRBJ2-7; D is perhaps TRBD1 or TRBD2 (5 bases each). Germline values: CDR1 SQVTM, CDR2 ANQGSEA. V lost 5 bases to trimming and J lost 6 bases, with 17 bases between them. CDR3 size: 13 residues. DNA for the CDR3: TGCAGCGTTCGAAGGGACCGGCGGTCCGAGCAGTACTTC. Protein product: CSVRRDRRSEQYF.

Notes on this clonotype: One junction end does not reproduce the germline sequence, and a read error may be involved. The chain links TRBV2 to TRBJ1-2; 7 bases align to TRBD1. There are 13 residues in the CDR3. Germline V gene sequence: CDR1 SNHLY, CDR2 FYNNEI. In DNA, the CDR3 is TGTACCAGCAGTAAACAGGGGAACTATGGCTACACCTTC. Amino acid sequence: CTSSKQGNYGYTF.

The count of this clonotype is one. The junction departs from germline at one end; a sequencing error may be responsible. V gene TRBV11-3 combines with J gene TRBJ2-3; tentative D call: TRBD2 (5 bases). This CDR3 has 16 residues. The germline V gene has CDR1 SGHNT and CDR2 YENEEA. The CDR3 sequence: CANSLGSGVSIDTQYF. CDR3 nucleotide sequence: TGTGCCAACAGCTTAGGGAGCGGAGTAAGCATAGATACGCAGTATTTT.

This clonotype came up many times. The V gene is TRBV5-4, the J gene TRBJ1-1; D unresolved. CDR3 length: 11 residues. Germline values: CDR1 SGHNT, CDR2 YYREEE (reference sequence). Trimming stripped 2 bases from V and 10 bases from J, with 9 bases between. The CDR3 sequence: CASSFGVVAFF. CDR3 sequence (DNA): TGTGCCAGCAGCTTCGGGGTGGTAGCTTTCTTT.

In regard to this clonotype: A read error may produce the germline difference seen at one junction end. The chain links TRBV10-1 to TRBJ2-3; no definite D call. There are 15 residues in the CDR3. CDR1 WNHNN and CDR2 SYGVQD come from the germline V gene (reference sequence). CDR3 DNA sequence: TGCGCCAGCAGTGAGAACCCAAGGGTCACAGATACGCACTATTTT. Protein sequence: CASSENPRVTDTHYF.

This clonotype has a count of ten or more. The V call is TRBV29-1, the J call TRBJ2-3; 10 bases match TRBD1. This CDR3 is 15 amino acids long. Trimming removed 5 bases from V and 2 bases from J; junction bases left unmatched: 7. CDR1 is SQVTM, CDR2 ANQGSEA, per germline. The CDR3 DNA reads as TGCAGCGTTCGCCCCGGGACAGGGGCCACAGATACGCAGTATTTT. It yields the protein CSVRPGTGATDTQYF.

This clonotype was found once. The gene calls are TRBV6-1 and TRBJ1-6; D is ambiguous. This CDR3 is 11 amino acids long. Germline-derived CDR1 and CDR2 are MNHNS and SASEGT. V was cut by 2 bases and J by 17 bases, with 10 bases left in between. The CDR3 loop reads CASSESSPFHF. The CDR3 coding sequence is TGTGCCAGCAGTGAATCTTCGCCCTTCCACTTT.

At least ten counts were recorded for this clonotype. The chain recombines TRBV29-1 with TRBJ2-2; 9 positions match TRBD1. This CDR3 has 16 residues. With 7 bases clipped from V and 0 bases from J, the junction kept 9 bases outside the gene matches. The germline V gene has CDR1 SQVTM and CDR2 ANQGSEA. In DNA, the CDR3 is TGCAGCGCTAGGGGGGGGACAGGGTCGAACACCGGGGAGCTGTTTTTT. It specifies CSARGGTGSNTGELFF.

With regard to this clonotype: Relative to the germline gene, one junction end is altered; a read error may explain this. The J gene is TRBJ2-4, the V gene TRBV4-3; D might be TRBD1 (6 bases). The CDR3 is made up of 15 amino acids. Germline V lookup: CDR1 LGHNA, CDR2 YSLEER. CDR3 in DNA: TGCGCCAGCAGTCCAAACAGGGACGTTAAAAACGTTCAGTACTTC. Translation: CASSPNRDVKNVQYF.

Of note for this clonotype: At one end, the junction sequence differs from germline, possibly due to a read error. The rearrangement uses TRBV11-1 and TRBJ2-2; no definite D call. This CDR3 is built from 13 residues. Germline V CDR1 and CDR2: SGHAT, FQDESV (reference sequence). As DNA, the CDR3 is TGTGCCGGCAGCTTCTCGGAAACCGGGGAGCTGTTTTTT. Protein sequence: CAGSFSETGELFF.

In the case of this clonotype: Since a much larger clone is just one base distant, this may be a read error. V usage is TRBV7-9 and J usage is TRBJ2-3, with a weak D call TRBD2 (5 bases). V was trimmed by 5 bases and J by 0 bases, leaving 12 bases between them. This CDR3 comprises 15 residues. Germline lookup yields CDR1 SEHNR and CDR2 FQNEAQ (reference sequence). The CDR3 region has the DNA TGTGCCAGCAGCACACTAGATTCTAGCACAGATACGCAGTATTTT. Protein sequence: CASSTLDSSTDTQYF. The variable domain in full, completed from reference TRBV7-9 and TRBJ2-3, reads DTGVSQNPRHKITKRGQNVTFRCDPISEHNRLYWYRQTLGQGPEFLTYFQNEAQLEKSRLLSDRFSAERPKGSFSTLEIQRTEQGDSAMYLCASSTLDSSTDTQYFGPGTRLTVL.

This clonotype turned up a few times. An end of the junction differs from the germline gene, which may be a read error. The chain recombines TRBV11-2 with TRBJ1-1; D gene uncertain. Germline V lookup: CDR1 SGHAT, CDR2 FQNNGV. The CDR3 length is 13 residues. The CDR3 reads CASSLDAPTEALF. The DNA for the CDR3 is TGTGCCAGCAGCTTAGACGCACCCACTGAAGCTCTCTTT. Looking up the rest from reference TRBV11-2 and TRBJ1-1 gives the full variable domain: EAGVAQSPRYKIIEKRQSVAFWCNPISGHATLYWYQQILGQGPKLLIQFQNNGVVDDSQLPKDRFSAERLKGVDSTLKIQPAKLEDSAVYLCASSLDAPTEALFGQGTRLTVV.